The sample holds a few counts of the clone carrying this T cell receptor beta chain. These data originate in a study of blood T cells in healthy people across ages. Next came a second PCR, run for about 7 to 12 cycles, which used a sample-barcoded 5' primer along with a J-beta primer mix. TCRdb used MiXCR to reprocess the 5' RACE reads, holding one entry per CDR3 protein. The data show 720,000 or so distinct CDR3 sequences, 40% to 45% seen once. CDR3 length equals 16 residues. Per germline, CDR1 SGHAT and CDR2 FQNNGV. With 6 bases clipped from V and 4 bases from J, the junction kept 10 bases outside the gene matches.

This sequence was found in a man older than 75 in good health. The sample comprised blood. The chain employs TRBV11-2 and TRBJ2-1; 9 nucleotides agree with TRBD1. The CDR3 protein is CASRNPGTGFYNEQFF. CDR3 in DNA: TGTGCCAGCAGGAATCCCGGGACAGGGTTTTACAATGAGCAGTTCTTC.